A single sample gave rise to the 22 T cell receptor beta chains below, sequenced in a study of blood T cells in healthy people across ages. The second PCR ran roughly 7 to 12 cycles with a sample-barcoded 5' primer and J-beta primers. From the 5' RACE reads, TCRdb called clonotypes with MiXCR, one entry per CDR3 protein. The profile shows around 1,000,000 distinct CDR3 sequences, 20% to 25% of them singletons. These same records also appear under a second study, on T cells of mothers and their children.

What was sequenced was blood. The receptors were gathered from a girl aged 2-9 years in good health.

V gene TRBV9 combines with J gene TRBJ2-7; 7 nucleotides agree with TRBD2. V was clipped by 0 bases and J by 3 bases; unmatched bases: 6. The CDR3 runs 15 residues. Per germline, CDR1 SGDLS and CDR2 YYNGEE. The CDR3 coding sequence is TGTGCCAGCAGCGTAGGGCTAGCGGAGAACTACGAGCAGTACTTC. Protein: CASSVGLAENYEQYF.

This sequence joins TRBV20-1 and TRBJ1-2; a possible D gene is TRBD1 (5 bases). Germline CDR1 and CDR2: DFQATT and SNEGSKA (reference sequence). The germline V and J ends were trimmed by 4 bases and 0 bases, with 15 bases remaining between them. CDR3 length: 15 amino acids. CDR3 sequence: CSANPRQLANYGYTF. The CDR3 DNA follows: TGCAGTGCTAACCCCAGACAGTTAGCTAACTATGGCTACACCTTC.

The chain uses TRBV20-1 and TRBJ2-5; D unclear. The tail of the sequence fits TRBJ2-1 better, so the J call may be wrong. Germline V gene sequence: CDR1 DFQATT, CDR2 SNEGSKA (reference sequence). CDR3 length equals 12 residues. In nucleotides, the CDR3 is TGCAGTGCCAGCTACCTAGTCAATGAGCAGTTCTTC. Protein sequence: CSASYLVNEQFF.

This clonotype was seen more than once but under ten times. V usage is TRBV4-1 and J usage is TRBJ2-1, with no clear D. CDR3 length equals 14 residues. The germline gives CDR1 MGHRA, CDR2 YSYEKL. V was trimmed by 0 bases and J by 8 bases, leaving 11 bases between them. The CDR3 sequence is CASSQDPQQDEQFF. CDR3 nucleotide sequence: TGCGCCAGCAGCCAAGATCCGCAGCAGGATGAGCAGTTCTTC.

This clonotype was detected only a few times. The chain joins TRBV9 to TRBJ1-2, with D perhaps TRBD1 (5 bases). The CDR3 is made up of 14 amino acids. Germline CDR1 reads SGDLS; CDR2 reads YYNGEE. The V end was cut by 3 bases, the J end by 3 bases, with 12 bases between. The CDR3: CASSAGTDYYGYTF. The CDR3 region has the DNA TGTGCCAGCAGCGCCGGGACGGACTACTATGGCTACACCTTC.

This clonotype was seen more than once but under ten times. The chain uses TRBV20-1 and TRBJ2-3, with 10 nucleotides matching TRBD2. The germline gives CDR1 DFQATT, CDR2 SNEGSKA (reference sequence). Trimming removed 0 bases from V and 3 bases from J; junction bases left unmatched: 12. This CDR3 contains 18 residues. The DNA of the CDR3 is TGCAGTGCTAGAGATGGGTATCGACTAGCGGGCGAGACAGATACGCAGTATTTT. This codes for CSARDGYRLAGETDTQYF.

This clonotype has just a few counts. V is TRBV12-3 or TRBV12-4 and J is TRBJ2-3; D call uncertain. This CDR3 comprises 11 residues. Trimming took 7 bases from V and 7 from J, leaving 9 bases between them. In DNA, the CDR3 is TGTGCCAGCACCGGAGAGAATACGCAGTATTTT. This translates into CASTGENTQYF.

V usage is TRBV12-3 or TRBV12-4 and J usage is TRBJ2-7, with 7 bases fitting TRBD1. The CDR3 extends over 14 amino acids. V shed 5 bases, J shed 4 bases, and the junction held 8 bases outside the gene matches. The CDR3, as DNA: TGTGCCAGCAGTCCCAGGGGGATCACGTACGAGCAGTACTTC. Translated, it gives CASSPRGITYEQYF.

The chain recombines TRBV27 with TRBJ2-1; D is uncertain. Trimming took 4 bases from V and 5 from J, leaving 18 bases between them. Germline V gene lookup returns CDR1 MNHEY and CDR2 SMNVEV (reference sequence). This CDR3 is 16 amino acids long. The CDR3 protein is CASSSRVGGMNNEQFF. In DNA, the CDR3 is TGTGCCAGCAGTTCACGCGTGGGTGGGATGAACAATGAGCAGTTCTTC.

In DNA, the CDR3 is TGTGCCAGCAGTGAGGGTTCTTTGTATTACTTC. Translated: CASSEGSLYYF. The chain employs TRBV28 and TRBJ2-7; maybe TRBD2 (5 bases). The CDR3 is 11 amino acids. The V end was cut by 5 bases, the J end by 13 bases, with 15 bases between. Germline-derived CDR1 and CDR2 are MDHEN and SYDVKM. The full variable domain, rest sourced from reference TRBV28 and TRBJ2-7, is DVKVTQSSRYLVKRTGEKVFLECVQDMDHENMFWYRQDPGLGLRLIYFSYDVKMKEKGDIPEGYSVSREKKERFSLILESASTNQTSMYLCASSEGSLYYFGPGTRLTVT.

This clonotype was seen more than once but under ten times. The chain couples TRBV11-3 to TRBJ2-5; tentatively, D is TRBD1 (5 bases). This CDR3 has 13 residues. Trimming stripped 5 bases from V and 3 bases from J, with 10 bases between. The germline gives CDR1 SGHNT, CDR2 YENEEA. The CDR3 spells CASSRQGKETQYF. CDR3 bases: TGTGCCAGCAGCCGGCAGGGTAAAGAGACCCAGTACTTC.

The gene calls are TRBV7-8 and TRBJ1-3, with unresolved D. With 3 bases removed from V and 0 bases from J, the gap between germline ends came to 12 bases. Germline values: CDR1 SGHVS, CDR2 FQNEAQ. The CDR3 is made up of 16 amino acids. In DNA, the CDR3 is TGTGCCAGCAGCTTCGGCTTCAAACTCTCTGGAAACACCATATATTTT. Translated, it gives CASSFGFKLSGNTIYF.

The genes are TRBV6-4 and TRBJ2-3; no definite D call. Trimming took 3 bases from V and 2 from J, leaving 9 bases between them. The CDR3 is made up of 14 amino acids. From germline, CDR1 is MRHNA and CDR2 SNTAGT. In DNA, the CDR3 is TGTGCCAGCAGTGAAGGGCTAACCACAGATACGCAGTATTTT. It encodes CASSEGLTTDTQYF.

A single count supports this clonotype. The V gene is TRBV6-2 or TRBV6-3, the J gene TRBJ2-5; D tentatively reads TRBD1 or TRBD2 (5 bases each). Matching the DNA end better, TRBJ2-7 makes the J call doubtful. Germline V gives CDR1 MNHEY, CDR2 SVGEGT. CDR3 length: 12 residues. This chain's CDR3 is CANTKWGREQYF. CDR3 nucleotide sequence: TGTGCCAACACCAAGTGGGGACGCGAGCAGTACTTC.

The V gene is TRBV5-1, the J gene TRBJ2-5, with 9 bases lining up with TRBD1. Losses at the gene ends were 1 base for V and 5 bases for J; bases not matched to a gene: 6. The germline CDR1 and CDR2 sequences are SGHRS and YFSETQ. This CDR3 is built from 15 residues. CDR3 DNA: TGCGCCAGCAGCTTGTACGGGACAGGGAGCGAGACCCAGTACTTC. Translating gives CASSLYGTGSETQYF. Full variable domain (missing parts from reference TRBV5-1 and TRBJ2-5): KAGVTQTPRYLIKTRGQQVTLSCSPISGHRSVSWYQQTPGQGLQFLFEYFSETQRNKGNFPGRFSGRQFSNSRSEMNVSTLELGDSALYLCASSLYGTGSETQYFGPGTRLLVL.

A single count supports this clonotype. The J gene is TRBJ2-4, the V gene TRBV5-4; 13 bases are shared with TRBD2. The J segment lost 7 bases and the V segment lost 4 bases, leaving 8 bases of the junction unmatched. In germline, CDR1 is SGHNT, CDR2 YYREEE (reference sequence). The CDR3 totals 16 residues. CDR3 in amino acids: CASSTRTSGSGNIQYF. Here the CDR3 DNA reads TGTGCCAGCAGCACAAGGACTAGCGGGAGTGGGAACATTCAGTACTTC.

This clonotype came up a few times. V usage is TRBV13 and J usage is TRBJ2-5; D is possibly TRBD2 (6 bases). CDR1 and CDR2 from the germline V gene are PRHDT and FYEKMQ (reference sequence). V gave up 5 bases and J gave up 2 bases, with 24 bases separating them. This CDR3 is built from 18 residues. CDR3 DNA sequence: TGTGCCAGCAGCCCCTGGCCCCCGGACGGGAGAGAACAAGAGACCCAGTACTTC. Protein product: CASSPWPPDGREQETQYF. The whole variable domain, remainder taken from reference TRBV13 and TRBJ2-5, is AAGVIQSPRHLIKEKRETATLKCYPIPRHDTVYWYQQGPGQDPQFLISFYEKMQSDKGSIPDRFSAQQFSDYHSELNMSSLELGDSALYFCASSPWPPDGREQETQYFGPGTRLLVL.

V and J are TRBV2 and TRBJ2-3; D perhaps matches TRBD2 (7 bases). The CDR3 loop spans 14 amino acids. Germline loops: CDR1 SNHLY, CDR2 FYNNEI. Trimming left V 8 bases short and J 4 bases short, with 16 bases between. The CDR3 loop reads CASPGGGSSDTQYF. In DNA, the CDR3 is TGTGCCAGCCCCGGGGGCGGGAGTTCAGATACGCAGTATTTT. The whole variable domain, remainder taken from reference TRBV2 and TRBJ2-3, is EPEVTQTPSHQVTQMGQEVILRCVPISNHLYFYWYRQILGQKVEFLVSFYNNEISEKSEIFDDQFSVERPDGSNFTLKIRSTKLEDSAMYFCASPGGGSSDTQYFGPGTRLTVL.

V usage is TRBV7-9 and J usage is TRBJ1-2, with D possibly being TRBD1 (5 bases). The CDR3 loop spans 15 amino acids. V shed 5 bases and J shed 4 bases, with 17 bases lying between them. CDR1 SEHNR and CDR2 FQNEAQ come from the germline V gene (reference sequence). The CDR3 DNA sequence: TGTGCCAGCAGCACCGCGCTAAGGGGACTCTATGGCTACACCTTC. Translating gives CASSTALRGLYGYTF.

This chain links TRBV29-1 with TRBJ2-5; TRBD2 aligns across 14 bases. This CDR3 contains 17 residues. Germline CDR1 reads SQVTM; CDR2 reads ANQGSEA. The CDR3 here is CSGSLGLAGAAGETQYF. In nucleotides, the CDR3 is TGCAGTGGTTCCCTGGGACTAGCGGGAGCGGCTGGGGAGACCCAGTACTTC. Looking up the rest from reference TRBV29-1 and TRBJ2-5 gives the full variable domain: SAVISQKPSRDICQRGTSLTIQCQVDSQVTMMFWYRQQPGQSLTLIATANQGSEATYESGFVIDKFPISRPNLTFSTLTVSNMSPEDSSIYLCSGSLGLAGAAGETQYFGPGTRLLVL.

This clonotype has only a few counts. The CDR3 nucleotides are TGCGCCAGCAGCCACAGGGGTTCCGGGGAGCTGTTTTTT. Residues: CASSHRGSGELFF. The V and J genes are TRBV4-3 and TRBJ2-2; possibly TRBD1 for D (6 bases). Germline V CDR1 and CDR2: LGHNA, YSLEER. V was trimmed by 3 bases and J by 6 bases, leaving 8 bases between them. The CDR3 consists of 13 residues.

This clonotype was detected only a few times. V usage is TRBV27 and J usage is TRBJ2-4; D is undetermined. V was shortened by 5 bases and J by 3 bases, with 11 bases between the two germline ends. Germline V CDR1 and CDR2: MNHEY, SMNVEV (reference sequence). The CDR3 spans 14 residues. CDR3 nucleotides: TGTGCCAGCAGTCGTATCCTGGACAAAAACATTCAGTACTTC. It translates to CASSRILDKNIQYF.